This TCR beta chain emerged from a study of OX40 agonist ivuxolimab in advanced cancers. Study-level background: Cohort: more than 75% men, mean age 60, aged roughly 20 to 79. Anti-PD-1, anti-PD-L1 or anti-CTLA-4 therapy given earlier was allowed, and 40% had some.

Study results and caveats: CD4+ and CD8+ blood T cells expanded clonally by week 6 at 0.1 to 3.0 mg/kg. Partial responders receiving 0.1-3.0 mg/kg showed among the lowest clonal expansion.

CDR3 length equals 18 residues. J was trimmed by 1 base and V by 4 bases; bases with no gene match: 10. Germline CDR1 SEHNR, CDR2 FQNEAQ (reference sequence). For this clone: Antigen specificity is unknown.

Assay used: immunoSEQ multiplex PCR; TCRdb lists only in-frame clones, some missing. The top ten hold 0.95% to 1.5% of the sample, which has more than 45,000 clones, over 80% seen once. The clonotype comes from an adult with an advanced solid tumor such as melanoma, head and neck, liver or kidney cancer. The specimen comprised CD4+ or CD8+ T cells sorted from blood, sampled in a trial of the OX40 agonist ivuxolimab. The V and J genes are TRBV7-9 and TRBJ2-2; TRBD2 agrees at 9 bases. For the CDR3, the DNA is TGTGCCAGCAGCTCAGAGCCTAGCGGGGTAATGAACACCGGGGAGCTGTTTTTT. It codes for CASSSEPSGVMNTGELFF.